The 31 T cell receptor beta chains presented below share a single source sample, sequenced in a study of T-cell reconstitution after alpha-beta-depleted transplantation in children. It was with unique molecular identifiers that the TCRbeta library was prepared. TCRdb re-called the PCR reads with MiXCR, one entry per CDR3 protein. In the table there are 75,000 to 80,000 distinct CDR3 sequences, 15% to 20% of which are singletons. Sequencing was performed on PBMCs, mostly from graft donor cells, taken 360 days after TCRalphabeta/CD19-depleted stem cell transplant. Receptor source: a male patient under 10 years old who had a stem cell transplant for acute lymphoblastic leukemia, so the T cells may come from the graft donor.

This clonotype came up a few times. This chain connects TRBV20-1 to TRBJ1-5, with no clear D. CDR1 and CDR2 from the germline V gene are DFQATT and SNEGSKA (reference sequence). V was pared by 2 bases and J by 3 bases, with 14 bases between. The CDR3 is 15 amino acids. CDR3 sequence: CSARTATGPNQPQHF. CDR3 DNA: TGCAGTGCTAGAACAGCCACTGGCCCCAATCAGCCCCAGCATTTT.

There are many counts of this clonotype. J is TRBJ2-4 and V is TRBV2; D gene uncertain. Germline V gene lookup returns CDR1 SNHLY and CDR2 FYNNEI. Trimming took 2 bases from V and 0 from J, leaving 8 bases between them. The CDR3 consists of 15 residues. The CDR3: CASSEHELAKNIQYF. The CDR3 DNA sequence: TGTGCCAGCAGTGAACATGAGCTAGCCAAAAACATTCAGTACTTC.

This clonotype appeared a few times. This sequence joins TRBV10-3 and TRBJ2-2; unclear D gene. There are 15 residues in the CDR3. Germline V CDR1 and CDR2: ENHRY, SYGVKD. Between the trimmed V and J ends, which lost 4 bases and 8 bases, there was a span of 17 bases. CDR3 nucleotide sequence: TGTGCCATCAGTGTGGTAGGCCCCATAGAGGGGGAGCTGTTTTTT. Translated: CAISVVGPIEGELFF.

The table lists this clonotype with many counts. V usage is TRBV7-2 and J usage is TRBJ2-7; D could derive from TRBD1 or TRBD2 (5 bases each). Looked up from germline, CDR1 is SGHTA and CDR2 is FQGNSA. V was pared by 0 bases and J by 1 base, with 10 bases between. The CDR3 runs to 15 residues. The CDR3 DNA reads as TGTGCCAGCAGCTTAGCCGGGACGGGGTCCTACGAGCAGTACTTC. Its protein is CASSLAGTGSYEQYF.

The chain links TRBV6-1 to TRBJ2-7, with 11 bases fitting TRBD2. The V gene's germline CDR1 is MNHNS and CDR2 SASEGT. The CDR3 is 15 amino acids. J gave up 7 bases and V 6 bases, and 11 bases lay outside the gene matches. This CDR3 reads CASRTTSGKWREQYF. The CDR3 DNA reads as TGTGCCAGCAGGACGACTAGCGGGAAATGGAGGGAGCAGTACTTC.

This clonotype has a handful of counts. The chain carries TRBV10-3 and TRBJ2-2, with unresolved D. The CDR3 length is 14 residues. Germline V lookup: CDR1 ENHRY, CDR2 SYGVKD. V lost 0 bases and J 1 base, leaving 3 bases between the germline ends. The CDR3 loop is CAISESGNTGELFF. CDR3 nucleotides: TGTGCCATCAGTGAGTCTGGGAACACCGGGGAGCTGTTTTTT.

This clonotype was seen many times. The chain links TRBV12-3 or TRBV12-4 to TRBJ2-3; TRBD2 matches 10 bases. V lost 8 bases, J lost 0 bases, and 8 bases stayed unmatched. This CDR3 region has 16 residues. CDR3 residues: CASARTSGFSTDTQYF. For the CDR3, the DNA is TGTGCCAGCGCCCGGACTAGCGGTTTTAGCACAGATACGCAGTATTTT.

The J gene is TRBJ2-1, the V gene TRBV18; 7 nucleotides match TRBD2. With V trimmed by 2 bases and J by 5 bases, 9 bases remained unmatched. This CDR3 contains 16 residues. CDR1 KGHSH and CDR2 LQKENI come from the germline V gene. The CDR3 loop reads CASSPFFSAGDNEQFF. In DNA form, the CDR3 reads TGTGCCAGCTCACCATTTTTCTCGGCGGGAGACAATGAGCAGTTCTTC.

This clonotype was seen more than once but under ten times. The chain combines TRBV6-5 with TRBJ2-7, with D tentatively TRBD1 (6 bases). The CDR3 runs 14 residues. Trimming shortened V by 0 bases and J by 7 bases, and 13 bases separated the two germline ends. CDR1 MNHEY and CDR2 SVGAGI come from the germline V gene. CDR3 residues: CASSYSLITGEQYF. CDR3 sequence (DNA): TGTGCCAGCAGTTACTCCCTAATTACAGGGGAGCAGTACTTC.

In this sample, this clonotype turned up a few times. The chain employs TRBV5-5 and TRBJ1-5; tentatively, D is TRBD1 (5 bases). Looked up from germline, CDR1 is SGHKS and CDR2 is YYEKEE (reference sequence). This CDR3 has 14 residues. Deletions cut 3 bases from V and 6 bases from J, with 13 bases between. DNA of the CDR3: TGTGCCAGCAGCTGGGAAGGGGCGAGTCAGCCCCAGCATTTT. It translates to CASSWEGASQPQHF.

In its sample, this clonotype was seen a few times. V usage is TRBV25-1 and J usage is TRBJ1-2; no definite D call. The CDR3 covers 16 residues. Trimming took off 4 bases at V and 7 bases at J, with 22 bases between the two ends. The germline gives CDR1 MGHDK, CDR2 SYGVNS. This CDR3 reads CASSAPRWAPLGGYTF. The DNA of the CDR3 is TGTGCCAGCAGTGCCCCAAGGTGGGCTCCCCTGGGTGGCTACACCTTC.

This clonotype was observed a few times. The junction departs from the called germline gene at one end, perhaps through a read error. This chain connects TRBV12-3 or TRBV12-4 to TRBJ2-1; TRBD2 agrees at 10 bases. CDR3 length: 18 residues. CDR3 in amino acids: CACSFSGTSASSYNEQFF. CDR3 DNA: TGTGCCTGCAGTTTTAGTGGGACTAGCGCCAGCTCCTACAATGAGCAGTTCTTC.

The chain is built from TRBV6-1 and TRBJ2-5; the D gene is possibly TRBD1 (6 bases). The germline V and J ends were trimmed by 1 base and 7 bases, with 7 bases remaining between them. CDR1 is MNHNS and CDR2 is SASEGT in the germline V gene. This CDR3 spans 12 amino acids. CDR3 protein: CASSEGGGTQYF. The CDR3 DNA reads TGTGCCAGCAGTGAAGGAGGGGGGACCCAGTACTTC.

The rearrangement links TRBV30 to TRBJ1-4; D unresolved. This CDR3 comprises 16 residues. V lost 0 bases and J lost 10, with 21 bases in between. Germline loops: CDR1 GTSNPN, CDR2 SVGIG (reference sequence). CDR3 sequence (DNA): TGTGCCTGGAGTGTACGGAGGGATAAAAGTATTGGAAAACTGTTTTTT. This codes for CAWSVRRDKSIGKLFF. The full variable domain, completed using reference TRBV30 and TRBJ1-4, is SQTIHQWPATLVQPVGSPLSLECTVEGTSNPNLYWYRQAAGRGLQLLFYSVGIGQISSEVPQNLSASRPQDRQFILSSKKLLLSDSGFYLCAWSVRRDKSIGKLFFGSGTQLSVL.

To note about this clonotype: Since a much larger clone is just one base distant, this may be a read error. This rearrangement joins TRBV4-2 to TRBJ2-4; the D is unclear. Germline CDR1 LGHNA, CDR2 YNFKEQ. CDR3 length: 17 amino acids. This CDR3 reads CASSQVIDTLATNIQYF. The CDR3 nucleotides read TGTGCCAGCAGCCAAGTCATTGACACCTTAGCCACAAACATTCAGTACTTC.

The chain combines TRBV12-3 or TRBV12-4 with TRBJ2-3; 7 nucleotides line up with TRBD2. The CDR3 runs 16 residues. J lost 2 bases, V lost 7 bases, and 12 bases had no gene match. CDR3 nucleotides: TGTGCCAGCACCCTGCTCCCGACTAGCCCCACAGATACGCAGTATTTT. Its protein product is CASTLLPTSPTDTQYF.

This clonotype has more than one count but fewer than ten. V usage is TRBV6-1 and J usage is TRBJ2-1; possible D gene TRBD2, 6 bases. CDR1 and CDR2 (germline): MNHNS, SASEGT. The CDR3 is 14 residues long. V lost 6 bases and J 8 bases, leaving 17 bases between the germline ends. The CDR3 DNA sequence: TGTGCCAGCAGAACCTCATCGGGGAGGTATGAGCAGTTCTTC. It yields the protein CASRTSSGRYEQFF.

There are many counts of this clonotype. This chain connects TRBV6-5 to TRBJ1-2; TRBD1 aligns across 7 bases. Trimming removed 5 bases from V and 4 bases from J; junction bases left unmatched: 7. From germline, CDR1 is MNHEY and CDR2 SVGAGI. The CDR3 runs to 14 residues. The CDR3 DNA reads as TGTGCCAGCAGTCGGCAGGGGGTCTCCTATGGCTACACCTTC. Translated, it gives CASSRQGVSYGYTF.

This clonotype has only a few counts. The rearrangement joins TRBV27 to TRBJ2-1, with 9 positions matching TRBD2. V was pared by 6 bases and J by 10 bases, with 7 bases of the junction left unmatched. The germline gives CDR1 MNHEY, CDR2 SMNVEV (reference sequence). The CDR3 length is 13 residues. CDR3 sequence: CASRASGTVEQFF. CDR3 DNA: TGTGCCAGCAGGGCTAGCGGGACGGTGGAGCAGTTCTTC.

This clonotype was observed at least ten times. The CDR3 DNA reads as TGTGCCACCAGTGATTTAGCACAGCCCAACACCGGGGAGCTGTTTTTT. Translating gives CATSDLAQPNTGELFF. The gene calls are TRBV24-1 and TRBJ2-2; D gene uncertain. V was cut by 1 base and J by 2 bases, with 10 bases left in between. CDR1 and CDR2 from the germline V gene are KGHDR and SFDVKD. This CDR3 is 16 amino acids long.

This clonotype has ten or more counts. The CDR3 DNA reads TGTGCCAGCAGTTCTAGGGTGGGAGTGGGTGAGACCCAGTACTTC. It translates to CASSSRVGVGETQYF. The rearrangement links TRBV12-3 or TRBV12-4 to TRBJ2-5; TRBD2 is a possible D gene (5 bases). Trimming left V 4 bases short and J 5 bases short, with 17 bases between. The CDR3 extends over 15 amino acids.

The chain has TRBV4-1 and TRBJ2-3; 13 bases line up with TRBD2. V shed 4 bases and J 4 bases; nucleotides not matched to a gene: 8. CDR3 length: 17 amino acids. Germline V gives CDR1 MGHRA, CDR2 YSYEKL. The CDR3 sequence: CASSPTSGRARPDTQYF. CDR3 coding DNA: TGCGCCAGCAGCCCAACTAGCGGGAGGGCCCGCCCAGATACGCAGTATTTT.

This clonotype was counted only a few times. CDR3 region: CASSVAPLLTSGSINTQYF. The CDR3 nucleotides are TGTGCCAGCAGCGTAGCTCCCCTCCTGACTAGCGGGAGTATTAATACGCAGTATTTT. The J gene is TRBJ2-3, the V gene TRBV9, with TRBD2 matching over 12 bases. Trimming at V came to 0 bases and at J to 7 bases, leaving 15 bases not matched to a gene. The CDR3 consists of 19 residues. CDR1 SGDLS and CDR2 YYNGEE come from the germline V gene.

This chain uses TRBV12-3 or TRBV12-4 with TRBJ1-2; maybe TRBD1 (5 bases). V lost 6 bases and J 4 bases, leaving 12 bases between the germline ends. This CDR3 spans 13 amino acids. CDR3 loop: CASSSRVGYGYTF. The CDR3 DNA reads TGTGCCAGCAGCAGCAGGGTTGGCTATGGCTACACCTTC.

This chain joins TRBV7-8 and TRBJ2-5; TRBD2 matches at 11 bases. Germline assignment: CDR1 SGHVS and CDR2 FQNEAQ. V gave up 1 base and J gave up 9 bases; unmatched junction bases: 7. The CDR3 sequence is 15 residues long. CDR3 loop: CASSLGRLAGSSQYF. For the CDR3, the DNA is TGTGCCAGCAGCTTAGGGAGACTAGCGGGGTCGTCCCAGTACTTC.

This chain links TRBV10-3 with TRBJ2-7; D call uncertain. CDR3 size: 15 residues. V lost 2 bases, J lost 2 bases, and 13 bases lay in between. CDR1 is ENHRY, CDR2 SYGVKD, per germline. The CDR3 loop reads CAISETRTLTYEQYF. The CDR3, as DNA: TGTGCCATCAGTGAGACACGTACTCTGACCTACGAGCAGTACTTC.

The count of this clonotype is one. Possible read error: a much larger clone is one base away. The rearrangement uses TRBV7-9 and TRBJ2-1; D gene ambiguous. Germline CDR1 reads SEHNR; CDR2 reads FQNEAQ (reference sequence). This CDR3 comprises 15 residues. CDR3 region: CASSGKSGLHNVQFF. In DNA form, the CDR3 reads TGTGCCAGCAGCGGCAAGTCCGGGCTCCACAATGTGCAGTTCTTC.

The sample holds one count of this clonotype. The gene calls are TRBV7-9 and TRBJ2-1; TRBD1 matches 8 bases. V lost 5 bases and J lost 14; bases outside the gene matches: 5. The CDR3 is made up of 11 amino acids. Germline CDR1 and CDR2: SEHNR and FQNEAQ (reference sequence). The CDR3 reads CASSSTGGKFF. The CDR3 DNA reads as TGTGCCAGCAGCAGTACAGGGGGGAAGTTCTTC.

This clonotype was seen a few times. The rearrangement links TRBV12-3 or TRBV12-4 to TRBJ2-1, with 9 nucleotides matching TRBD1. The junction had 4 bases not matched to a gene; V was cut back by 3 bases and J by 4 bases. The CDR3 is 15 amino acids. Here the CDR3 DNA reads TGTGCCAGCAGTTTCGGGGACAGGGCATACAATGAGCAGTTCTTC. This sequence encodes CASSFGDRAYNEQFF.

In this sample, this clonotype turned up many times. The J gene is TRBJ2-7, the V gene TRBV12-3 or TRBV12-4; perhaps TRBD2 as D (6 bases). V was clipped by 4 bases and J by 1 base, with 14 bases between them. CDR3 length equals 15 residues. The CDR3 sequence: CASSWRGGNSYEQYF. The DNA for the CDR3 is TGTGCCAGCAGTTGGAGGGGCGGCAATTCCTACGAGCAGTACTTC.

The chain is built from TRBV20-1 and TRBJ1-1; D ambiguous. The V gene lost 3 bases and the J gene lost 13 bases, with 21 bases spanning the gap. The V gene's germline CDR1 is DFQATT and CDR2 SNEGSKA (reference sequence). The CDR3 runs to 13 residues. For the CDR3, the DNA is TGCAGTGCTAGCGTACCCGGGAGGGCTGCTGGTTTCTTT. Protein: CSASVPGRAAGFF.